Listed below are T cell receptor beta chains from one sample, sequenced in a study of OX40 agonist ivuxolimab in advanced cancers. Libraries were prepared by immunoSEQ multiplex PCR; TCRdb keeps only in-frame clonotypes and omits some of them. The repertoire holds 35,000 to 40,000 clones, 82% seen once, with about 8% in the top ten. Source: CD4+ or CD8+ T cells sorted from blood, taken in a trial of the OX40 agonist ivuxolimab. Receptor source: an adult with an advanced solid tumor such as melanoma, head and neck, liver or kidney cancer. Both conserved end residues are part of each CDR3. Each record gives: CDR3 length, J gene, clone size, D gene, V gene, CDR3 protein, CDR3 DNA. The D gene is left open where the match is weak. Only some rows state a clone size, as once, few, many or a class for expanded clones.

CDR3 length: 14
J gene: TRBJ1-1
clone size: NA
D gene: NA
V gene: TRBV5-1
CDR3 protein: CASSLAQSHTEAFF
CDR3 DNA: TGCGCCAGCAGCTTGGCCCAGAGTCACACTGAAGCTTTCTTT

CDR3 length: 12
J gene: TRBJ2-7
clone size: NA
D gene: NA
V gene: TRBV11-2
CDR3 protein: CASRGGAYEQYF
CDR3 DNA: TGTGCCAGCAGGGGGGGGGCATACGAGCAGTACTTC

CDR3 length: 14
J gene: TRBJ1-2
clone size: NA
D gene: NA
V gene: TRBV19
CDR3 protein: CASSIGGELYGYTF
CDR3 DNA: TGTGCCAGTAGTATAGGCGGGGAGCTCTATGGCTACACCTTC

CDR3 length: 18
J gene: TRBJ2-5
clone size: NA
D gene: TRBD1
V gene: TRBV4-1
CDR3 protein: CASSQDQTGIGVQETQYF
CDR3 DNA: TGCGCCAGCAGCCAAGATCAGACAGGGATTGGGGTCCAAGAGACCCAGTACTTC

CDR3 length: 15
J gene: TRBJ2-7
clone size: NA
D gene: NA
V gene: TRBV11-3
CDR3 protein: CASSLAGGQAYEQYF
CDR3 DNA: TGTGCCAGCAGCTTAGCTGGGGGGCAGGCCTACGAGCAGTACTTC

CDR3 length: 17
J gene: TRBJ2-1
clone size: NA
D gene: TRBD2
V gene: TRBV7-2
CDR3 protein: CASSLGLAGGGSNEQFF
CDR3 DNA: TGTGCCAGCAGCTTAGGACTAGCGGGAGGAGGGTCCAATGAGCAGTTCTTC

CDR3 length: 17
J gene: TRBJ2-3
clone size: NA
D gene: TRBD1
V gene: TRBV11-3
CDR3 protein: CASSLGPTGTGTDTQYF
CDR3 DNA: TGTGCCAGCAGCTTAGGACCGACAGGGACCGGCACAGATACGCAGTATTTT

CDR3 length: 8
J gene: TRBJ2-3
clone size: few
D gene: NA
V gene: TRBV20-1
CDR3 protein: CSAGTQYF
CDR3 DNA: TGCAGTGCTGGTACGCAGTATTTT

CDR3 length: 15
J gene: TRBJ2-5
clone size: NA
D gene: NA
V gene: TRBV7-6
CDR3 protein: CASSLGGPPAGTQYF
CDR3 DNA: TGTGCCAGCAGCTTAGGAGGACCCCCAGCTGGGACCCAGTACTTC

CDR3 length: 14
J gene: TRBJ1-5
clone size: NA
D gene: NA
V gene: TRBV7-2
CDR3 protein: CASSLEGGYQPQHF
CDR3 DNA: TGTGCCAGCAGCTTAGAAGGGGGTTATCAGCCCCAGCATTTT

CDR3 length: 13
J gene: TRBJ2-7
clone size: NA
D gene: NA
V gene: TRBV7-8
CDR3 protein: CASSSRNSYEQYF
CDR3 DNA: TGTGCCAGCAGCTCGCGGAACTCCTACGAGCAGTACTTC

CDR3 length: 14
J gene: TRBJ1-3
clone size: NA
D gene: NA
V gene: TRBV9
CDR3 protein: CASSGRGGLNTIYF
CDR3 DNA: TGTGCCAGCAGCGGTCGGGGAGGCCTAAACACCATATATTTT

CDR3 length: 12
J gene: TRBJ1-5
clone size: NA
D gene: NA
V gene: TRBV2
CDR3 protein: CASSDGNQPQHF
CDR3 DNA: TGTGCCAGCAGTGACGGTAATCAGCCCCAGCATTTT

CDR3 length: 14
J gene: TRBJ2-7
clone size: large
D gene: TRBD2
V gene: TRBV7-2
CDR3 protein: CASSSWTSGNEQYF
CDR3 DNA: TGTGCCAGCAGCTCCTGGACTAGCGGGAACGAGCAGTACTTC

CDR3 length: 15
J gene: TRBJ1-2
clone size: NA
D gene: NA
V gene: TRBV6-6
CDR3 protein: CASSSSRTAGYGYTF
CDR3 DNA: TGTGCCAGCAGCTCCTCCCGGACAGCTGGGTATGGCTACACCTTC

CDR3 length: 12
J gene: TRBJ2-1
clone size: NA
D gene: NA
V gene: TRBV5-6
CDR3 protein: CASSAATIEQFF
CDR3 DNA: TGTGCCAGCAGCGCTGCTACCATTGAGCAGTTCTTC

CDR3 length: 14
J gene: TRBJ2-1
clone size: NA
D gene: NA
V gene: TRBV4-2
CDR3 protein: CASGRTGHYNEQFF
CDR3 DNA: TGTGCCAGCGGGAGGACTGGCCACTACAATGAGCAGTTCTTC

CDR3 length: 13
J gene: TRBJ2-5
clone size: NA
D gene: NA
V gene: TRBV29-1
CDR3 protein: CSFFPGVQETQYF
CDR3 DNA: TGCAGCTTTTTCCCGGGAGTCCAAGAGACCCAGTACTTC

CDR3 length: 10
J gene: TRBJ1-1
clone size: NA
D gene: NA
V gene: TRBV6-6
CDR3 protein: CAARSTEAFF
CDR3 DNA: TGTGCCGCGAGATCCACTGAAGCTTTCTTT

CDR3 length: 18
J gene: TRBJ1-6
clone size: NA
D gene: NA
V gene: TRBV10-2
CDR3 protein: CASSESPHGSSYNSPLHF
CDR3 DNA: TGCGCCAGCAGTGAGTCGCCCCACGGGAGCTCCTATAATTCACCCCTCCACTTT

CDR3 length: 14
J gene: TRBJ1-1
clone size: NA
D gene: NA
V gene: TRBV7-9
CDR3 protein: CASSRGDGYTEAFF
CDR3 DNA: TGTGCCAGCAGCCGGGGGGACGGATACACTGAAGCTTTCTTT

CDR3 length: 15
J gene: TRBJ2-1
clone size: NA
D gene: TRBD2
V gene: TRBV10-2
CDR3 protein: CASSALAGEYNEQFF
CDR3 DNA: TGCGCCAGCAGTGCACTAGCGGGAGAGTACAATGAGCAGTTCTTC

CDR3 length: 15
J gene: TRBJ1-2
clone size: NA
D gene: NA
V gene: TRBV18
CDR3 protein: CASSPPLAANYGYTF
CDR3 DNA: TGTGCCAGCTCACCACCGTTGGCAGCGAACTATGGCTACACCTTC

CDR3 length: 15
J gene: TRBJ2-5
clone size: NA
D gene: TRBD2
V gene: TRBV4-3
CDR3 protein: CASGNSGRGQETQYF
CDR3 DNA: TGCGCCAGCGGGAATAGCGGGAGGGGTCAAGAGACCCAGTACTTC

CDR3 length: 13
J gene: TRBJ2-7
clone size: NA
D gene: NA
V gene: TRBV18
CDR3 protein: CASSPAQGYEQYF
CDR3 DNA: TGTGCCAGCTCACCAGCACAGGGCTACGAGCAGTACTTC

CDR3 length: 15
J gene: TRBJ2-5
clone size: NA
D gene: NA
V gene: TRBV28
CDR3 protein: CASSLGAAYQETQYF
CDR3 DNA: TGTGCCAGCAGTTTAGGGGCAGCGTACCAAGAGACCCAGTACTTC

CDR3 length: 14
J gene: TRBJ2-7
clone size: NA
D gene: NA
V gene: TRBV30
CDR3 protein: CAWRGVGSAYEQYF
CDR3 DNA: TGTGCCTGGAGAGGGGTGGGCTCCGCCTACGAGCAGTACTTC

CDR3 length: 14
J gene: TRBJ2-1
clone size: NA
D gene: NA
V gene: TRBV5-1
CDR3 protein: CASSSQSSYNEQFF
CDR3 DNA: TGCGCCAGCAGCTCCCAGAGCTCCTACAATGAGCAGTTCTTC

CDR3 length: 13
J gene: TRBJ2-5
clone size: medium-sized
D gene: TRBD1
V gene: TRBV6-1
CDR3 protein: CAGRTGGVETQYF
CDR3 DNA: TGTGCCGGGAGGACAGGGGGCGTGGAGACCCAGTACTTC

CDR3 length: 13
J gene: TRBJ2-7
clone size: NA
D gene: NA
V gene: TRBV6-6
CDR3 protein: CASSRGGLVEQYF
CDR3 DNA: TGTGCCAGCAGCCGAGGGGGGTTGGTCGAGCAGTACTTC

CDR3 length: 15
J gene: TRBJ1-1
clone size: few
D gene: TRBD1
V gene: TRBV10-3
CDR3 protein: CAIMMDREEYTEAFF
CDR3 DNA: TGTGCCATCATGATGGACAGGGAGGAGTACACTGAAGCTTTCTTT

CDR3 length: 14
J gene: TRBJ1-5
clone size: NA
D gene: NA
V gene: TRBV2
CDR3 protein: CASSPERGNQPQHF
CDR3 DNA: TGTGCCAGCAGTCCAGAACGGGGCAATCAGCCCCAGCATTTT

CDR3 length: 14
J gene: TRBJ2-7
clone size: NA
D gene: NA
V gene: TRBV29-1
CDR3 protein: CSVASALSSREQYF
CDR3 DNA: TGCAGCGTTGCCTCGGCTCTCTCCTCTCGGGAGCAGTACTTC

CDR3 length: 16
J gene: TRBJ1-1
clone size: NA
D gene: TRBD1
V gene: TRBV5-1
CDR3 protein: CASSLGGATGDTEAFF
CDR3 DNA: TGCGCCAGCAGCTTGGGTGGGGCAACAGGGGACACTGAAGCTTTCTTT

CDR3 length: 15
J gene: TRBJ1-2
clone size: NA
D gene: TRBD1
V gene: TRBV29-1
CDR3 protein: CSARTDRDTFYGYTF
CDR3 DNA: TGCAGCGCTCGAACAGACAGGGACACCTTCTATGGCTACACCTTC

CDR3 length: 18
J gene: TRBJ2-2
clone size: NA
D gene: NA
V gene: TRBV9
CDR3 protein: CASSVGPFFSTSAGELFF
CDR3 DNA: TGTGCCAGCAGCGTAGGGCCGTTTTTTAGCACCTCAGCCGGGGAGCTGTTTTTT

CDR3 length: 15
J gene: TRBJ2-7
clone size: NA
D gene: NA
V gene: TRBV9
CDR3 protein: CASSVSSGVSYEQYF
CDR3 DNA: TGTGCCAGCAGCGTATCGTCAGGGGTCTCCTACGAGCAGTACTTC

CDR3 length: 18
J gene: TRBJ2-1
clone size: NA
D gene: NA
V gene: TRBV4-3
CDR3 protein: CASSQDLLMSGPYNEQFF
CDR3 DNA: TGCGCCAGCAGCCAAGATCTCCTTATGTCCGGGCCCTACAATGAGCAGTTCTTC

CDR3 length: 16
J gene: TRBJ2-1
clone size: NA
D gene: NA
V gene: TRBV7-9
CDR3 protein: CASSPIFFGSGNEQFF
CDR3 DNA: TGTGCCAGCAGCCCGATCTTTTTTGGCTCAGGCAATGAGCAGTTCTTC

CDR3 length: 12
J gene: TRBJ1-2
clone size: NA
D gene: NA
V gene: TRBV5-4
CDR3 protein: CASSLEGHGYTF
CDR3 DNA: TGTGCCAGCAGCTTAGAAGGGCATGGCTACACCTTC

CDR3 length: 11
J gene: TRBJ2-3
clone size: few
D gene: NA
V gene: TRBV6-6
CDR3 protein: CASGLSDTQYF
CDR3 DNA: TGTGCCAGCGGCCTATCCGATACGCAGTATTTT

CDR3 length: 14
J gene: TRBJ2-3
clone size: NA
D gene: NA
V gene: TRBV5-1
CDR3 protein: CASSSGESTDTQYF
CDR3 DNA: TGCGCCAGCAGCTCAGGGGAGTCCACAGATACGCAGTATTTT

CDR3 length: 19
J gene: TRBJ2-7
clone size: NA
D gene: NA
V gene: TRBV1
CDR3 protein: CTSSHPAPGTSGNYYEQYF
CDR3 DNA: TGCACCAGCAGCCATCCCGCACCCGGGACTAGCGGCAACTACTACGAGCAGTACTTC

CDR3 length: 15
J gene: TRBJ2-5
clone size: NA
D gene: TRBD1
V gene: TRBV27
CDR3 protein: CASSLWDSDQETQYF
CDR3 DNA: TGTGCCAGCAGTTTATGGGACAGCGACCAAGAGACCCAGTACTTC

CDR3 length: 16
J gene: TRBJ1-3
clone size: once
D gene: NA
V gene: TRBV4-3
CDR3 protein: CASSQDAADSGNTIYF
CDR3 DNA: TGCGCCAGCAGCCAAGATGCGGCAGACTCTGGAAACACCATATATTTT

CDR3 length: 13
J gene: TRBJ2-1
clone size: NA
D gene: NA
V gene: TRBV14
CDR3 protein: CASSQAPSGEQFF
CDR3 DNA: TGTGCCAGCAGCCAAGCACCCTCCGGCGAGCAGTTCTTC

CDR3 length: 17
J gene: TRBJ2-7
clone size: medium-sized
D gene: NA
V gene: TRBV30
CDR3 protein: CAWSVPPRLSRTYEQYF
CDR3 DNA: TGTGCCTGGAGTGTACCCCCCCGCCTAAGCAGGACCTACGAGCAGTACTTC

CDR3 length: 16
J gene: TRBJ1-3
clone size: NA
D gene: NA
V gene: TRBV11-2
CDR3 protein: CASSLVGGSSGNTIYF
CDR3 DNA: TGTGCCAGCAGCTTAGTTGGCGGCTCCTCTGGAAACACCATATATTTT

CDR3 length: 11
J gene: TRBJ2-3
clone size: NA
D gene: NA
V gene: TRBV30
CDR3 protein: CAWSVSRLQYF
CDR3 DNA: TGTGCCTGGAGTGTCTCCAGGCTGCAGTATTTT

CDR3 length: 13
J gene: TRBJ2-3
clone size: NA
D gene: NA
V gene: TRBV19
CDR3 protein: CASSIASTDTQYF
CDR3 DNA: TGTGCCAGTAGTATAGCTAGCACAGATACGCAGTATTTT

CDR3 length: 15
J gene: TRBJ1-1
clone size: NA
D gene: TRBD1
V gene: TRBV5-1
CDR3 protein: CASSALTGGNTEAFF
CDR3 DNA: TGCGCCAGCAGCGCCTTAACAGGGGGGAACACTGAAGCTTTCTTT